These T cell receptor beta chains were read from a single sample in a study of CD8 T cells in ankylosing spondylitis. Using its own MiXCR run on the 5' RACE reads, TCRdb lists one record per CDR3 protein. The repertoire has 150,000 to 200,000 distinct CDR3 sequences, approximately 32% of them found once; the top ten carry over 5.5%. Sequencing was performed on synovial fluid, either unsorted or a sorted T cell fraction (not recorded which). These receptor sequences come from a male donor with ankylosing spondylitis. The CDR3 runs from the conserved cysteine through the conserved F or W. The D gene is left open where the match is weak. Size is omitted from some rows. Given values are once, few, many or a class for expanded clones.

V gene,clone size,J gene,D gene,CDR3 DNA,CDR3 protein
TRBV18,NA,TRBJ2-1,NA,TGTGCCAGCTCCCCGGCAGGCTACAATGAGCAGTTCTTC,CASSPAGYNEQFF
TRBV28,NA,TRBJ2-2,NA,TGTGCCAGCAGTCCTTCCGGGACGTTGAGCGGGGAGCTGTTTTTT,CASSPSGTLSGELFF
TRBV13,NA,TRBJ1-1,NA,TGTGCCAGCAGCTCGGCGTTGGGGGATTTAAAGCACACTGAAGCTTTCTTT,CASSSALGDLKHTEAFF
TRBV28,few,TRBJ2-7,NA,TGTGCCAGCAGTTTACAGGGAGGACCGTACGAGCAGTACTTC,CASSLQGGPYEQYF
TRBV27,few,TRBJ2-5,TRBD2,TGTGCCAGCAGCACCGGGACTAGCGGGAGTTCCCGAGAGACCCAGTACTTC,CASSTGTSGSSRETQYF
TRBV21-1,NA,TRBJ2-4,NA,TGTGCCACCGCGCCCCCGAGGGGGCTAGCCAAAAACATTCAGTACTTC,CATAPPRGLAKNIQYF
TRBV7-9,NA,TRBJ1-1,NA,TGTGCCAGCAGCTTTTTGGGAGCGAACACTGAAGCTTTCTTT,CASSFLGANTEAFF
TRBV6-2/TRBV6-3,few,TRBJ2-3,NA,TGTGCCAGCAGTTACTTTTTCCAGCGGAGCCCTGGAGATACGCAGTATTTT,CASSYFFQRSPGDTQYF
TRBV10-3,NA,TRBJ2-7,TRBD2,TGTGCCATCAGTGAGGGGGCTAGCGGGAGTCGCGAGCAGTACTTC,CAISEGASGSREQYF
TRBV5-1,NA,TRBJ1-1,NA,TGCGCCAGCAGCTTCAGGGGACAGAACACTGAAGCTTTCTTT,CASSFRGQNTEAFF
TRBV6-1,many,TRBJ1-3,TRBD1,TGTGCCAGCAGCATCATTGGGACAGATCACTCTGGAAACACCATATATTTT,CASSIIGTDHSGNTIYF
TRBV5-1,many,TRBJ2-3,TRBD2,TGCGCCAGCGCGGGGGGGGAACTAAGGACCTCAGATACGCAGTATTTT,CASAGGELRTSDTQYF
TRBV7-2,NA,TRBJ1-1,NA,TGTGCCAGCAGCCCCCAGGGGACCATGAACACTGAAGCTTTCTTT,CASSPQGTMNTEAFF
TRBV29-1,many,TRBJ2-1,NA,TGCAGCGTTGAAGGTGGCCGGGGGGCCGATGAGCAGTTCTTC,CSVEGGRGADEQFF
TRBV6-5,NA,TRBJ1-2,NA,TGTGCCAGCACTAGAGGGGGGCATGGCTACACCTTC,CASTRGGHGYTF
TRBV9,NA,TRBJ1-6,TRBD1,TGTGCCAGCAGCGGGCAGGGGGAAGGTATCAATTCACCCCTCCACTTT,CASSGQGEGINSPLHF
TRBV5-1,NA,TRBJ1-6,TRBD1,TGCGCCAGCAGCCGACAGGGGGATTCACCCCTCCACTTT,CASSRQGDSPLHF
TRBV9,NA,TRBJ2-1,TRBD2,TGTGCCAGCAGCGTAGTCGGGACTAGAACCGATGAGCAGTTCTTC,CASSVVGTRTDEQFF
TRBV12-3/TRBV12-4,few,TRBJ2-1,TRBD2,TGTGCCAGCAGTCCCTTGAGGCTAGCGGGACCCTACAATGAGCAGTTCTTC,CASSPLRLAGPYNEQFF
TRBV20-1,medium-sized,TRBJ2-3,TRBD1,TGCAGTGCTTCGGGCAGGGGGCAGGCAGATACGCAGTATTTT,CSASGRGQADTQYF
TRBV28,NA,TRBJ2-1,TRBD2,TGTGCCAGCACCGAGACTAGCGGTAACTGGGGGGAGCAGTTCTTC,CASTETSGNWGEQFF
TRBV3-1,NA,TRBJ2-2,NA,TGTGCCAGCGAAGGGCCTGCCGGGGAGCTGTTTTTT,CASEGPAGELFF
TRBV15,NA,TRBJ1-4,TRBD1,TGTGCCACCAAACAGGGGCCATCTAATGAAAAACTGTTTTTT,CATKQGPSNEKLFF
TRBV4-1,few,TRBJ2-7,TRBD2,TGCGCCAGCAGCCAAGTCTCGGGTCTAGCGGGGGGGAACGGCCTCGAGCAGTACTTC,CASSQVSGLAGGNGLEQYF
TRBV5-1,many,TRBJ2-2,NA,TGCGCCAGCAGCACGGGACTTCCTGGGGAGCTGTTTTTT,CASSTGLPGELFF
TRBV5-1,NA,TRBJ1-2,NA,TGCGCCAGCAGCTTGGGGCCAGGGCGGAGTGGCTACACCTTC,CASSLGPGRSGYTF
TRBV12-3/TRBV12-4,medium-sized,TRBJ2-1,TRBD1,TGTGCCAGCAGCCCCGGGACAGGGCCCCAGCAGTTCTTC,CASSPGTGPQQFF
TRBV28,few,TRBJ2-6,NA,TGTGCCAGCATTTCGCTGAACGGGGCCAACGTCCTGACTTTC,CASISLNGANVLTF
TRBV29-1,many,TRBJ1-2,NA,TGCAGCGTTGATTGGGGGGACACCCCTAACTATGGCTACACCTTC,CSVDWGDTPNYGYTF
TRBV6-1,many,TRBJ1-2,NA,TGTGCCAGCACCCCCAGGAAAGCTAACTATGGCTACACCTTC,CASTPRKANYGYTF
TRBV6-1,NA,TRBJ2-1,NA,TGTGCCAGCAGTGAAGCGCTAACGCGGGCCAATGAGCAGTTCTTC,CASSEALTRANEQFF